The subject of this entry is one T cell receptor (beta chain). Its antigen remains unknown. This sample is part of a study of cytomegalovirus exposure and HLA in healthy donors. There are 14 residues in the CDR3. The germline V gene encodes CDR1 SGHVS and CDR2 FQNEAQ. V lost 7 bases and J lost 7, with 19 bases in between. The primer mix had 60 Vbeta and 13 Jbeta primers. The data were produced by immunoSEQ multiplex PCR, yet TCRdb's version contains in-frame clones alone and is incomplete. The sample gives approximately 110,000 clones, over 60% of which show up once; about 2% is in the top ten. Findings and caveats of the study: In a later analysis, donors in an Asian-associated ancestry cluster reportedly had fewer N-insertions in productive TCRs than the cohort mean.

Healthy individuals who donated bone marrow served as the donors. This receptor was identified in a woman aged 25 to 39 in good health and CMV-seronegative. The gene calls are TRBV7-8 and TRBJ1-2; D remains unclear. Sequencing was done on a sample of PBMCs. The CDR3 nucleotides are TGTGCCAGCACCCTTATGGGAGGGCTAGGTGGCTACACCTTC. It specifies CASTLMGGLGGYTF. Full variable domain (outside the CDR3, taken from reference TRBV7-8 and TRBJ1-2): GAGVSQSPRYKVAKRGQDVALRCDPISGHVSLFWYQQALGQGPEFLTYFQNEAQLDKSGLPSDRFFAERPEGSVSTLKIQRTQQEDSAVYLCASTLMGGLGGYTFGSGTRLTVV.